The rows below give T cell receptor beta chains drawn from one sample of a study of blood T cell repertoires in COVID-19. TCRdb's table, derived via immunoSEQ multiplex PCR, lists solely in-frame clones and lacks some. Seen here are over 200,000 clones, 70% to 90% observed once, and the top ten hold 2.2%. Input material: peripheral blood. These receptor sequences come from a man aged 30-40 years who had recovered from COVID-19. Each CDR3 is given with its conserved first and last residue. The D gene is left open where the match is weak. The size of a clone is reported for some rows only, either as once, few or many, or as a class for expanded clones.

v_gene	j_gene	abundance	d_gene	CDR3aa	CDR3nt
TRBV5-4	TRBJ2-7	-	TRBD2	CASSRGTSGLSSYEQYF	TGTGCCAGCAGCCGCGGGACTAGCGGCCTTTCCTCCTACGAGCAGTACTTC
TRBV5-1	TRBJ2-5	-	TRBD2	CASSWSGGQETQYF	TGCGCCAGCAGCTGGAGCGGGGGGCAAGAGACCCAGTACTTC
TRBV6-5	TRBJ2-3	once	-	CASSYATSADTQYF	TGTGCCAGCAGTTACGCGACTAGTGCAGATACGCAGTATTTT
TRBV10-1	TRBJ1-2	-	TRBD1	CASSETDRGYGYTF	TGCGCCAGCAGTGAAACGGACAGGGGCTATGGCTACACCTTC
TRBV11-2	TRBJ1-2	-	-	CASSLDLRTFYGYTF	TGTGCCAGCAGCTTAGATCTAAGGACATTCTATGGCTACACCTTC
TRBV3-1/TRBV3-2	TRBJ2-4	-	-	CASSQAVAKNIQYF	TGTGCCAGCAGCCAAGCGGTAGCCAAAAACATTCAGTACTTC
TRBV5-1	TRBJ1-1	-	-	CASSLAGGNTEAFF	TGCGCCAGCAGCTTGGCGGGTGGAAACACTGAAGCTTTCTTT
TRBV9	TRBJ1-3	-	TRBD1	CASSPEGQVGNTIYF	TGTGCCAGCAGCCCCGAGGGACAGGTCGGAAACACCATATATTTT
TRBV13	TRBJ2-7	once	TRBD1	CASSLIMPGDRGTYEQYF	TGTGCCAGCAGCTTAATTATGCCCGGGGACAGGGGCACCTACGAGCAGTACTTC
TRBV7-9	TRBJ2-7	few	-	CASSSRDAGEREQYF	TGTGCCAGCAGCTCCCGGGACGCAGGGGAGAGAGAGCAGTACTTC
TRBV5-1	TRBJ1-6	-	TRBD1	CASSLTGGDNSPLHF	TGCGCCAGCAGCCTGACAGGGGGCGATAATTCACCCCTCCACTTT
TRBV21-1	TRBJ1-5	-	-	CASSKGPPGGLSNQPQHF	TGTGCCAGCAGCAAAGGGCCCCCAGGGGGCCTAAGCAATCAGCCCCAGCATTTT
TRBV11-2	TRBJ1-3	-	-	CASSPGTLQTGNTIYF	TGTGCCAGCAGCCCTGGGACTCTCCAAACTGGAAACACCATATATTTT
TRBV19	TRBJ2-5	-	-	CASSTGEVGETQYF	TGTGCCAGTAGTACCGGGGAGGTGGGAGAGACCCAGTACTTC
TRBV4-1	TRBJ2-3	-	TRBD1	CASSFRDSNTDTQYF	TGCGCCAGCAGCTTCCGGGACAGCAACACAGATACGCAGTATTTT
TRBV4-1	TRBJ1-3	once	TRBD1	CASSQAGGTGGKSSGNTIYF	TGCGCCAGCAGCCAAGCCGGAGGGACAGGGGGTAAGAGCTCTGGAAACACCATATATTTT
TRBV20-1	TRBJ1-1	-	-	CSASRWTEAFF	TGCAGTGCTTCCCGGTGGACTGAAGCTTTCTTT
TRBV14	TRBJ1-3	-	-	CASSPLGTGSGNTIYF	TGTGCCAGCAGCCCTCTGGGCACAGGGTCTGGAAACACCATATATTTT
TRBV7-9	TRBJ2-1	-	-	CASVQVPSSYNEQFF	TGTGCCAGCGTACAGGTCCCGAGCTCCTACAATGAGCAGTTCTTC
TRBV4-1	TRBJ2-7	-	-	CASSQTSFEQYF	TGCGCCAGCAGCCAAACGAGTTTTGAGCAGTACTTC
TRBV9	TRBJ2-7	-	TRBD1	CASSVSAGTGPYEQYF	TGTGCCAGCAGCGTTTCGGCCGGGACAGGGCCCTACGAGCAGTACTTC
TRBV10-3	TRBJ2-5	-	TRBD2	CAISQGRGGETQYF	TGTGCCATCAGCCAAGGGAGGGGAGGTGAGACCCAGTACTTC
TRBV24-1	TRBJ2-7	-	-	CATSDRGEQYF	TGTGCCACCAGTGATAGGGGCGAGCAGTACTTC
TRBV6-6	TRBJ1-1	-	TRBD1	CASSGNRGRGTEAFF	TGTGCCAGCAGTGGGAACAGGGGAAGGGGTACTGAAGCTTTCTTT
TRBV6-1	TRBJ1-2	-	-	CASSDVGSYGYTF	TGTGCCAGCAGTGATGTAGGGAGCTATGGCTACACCTTC
TRBV6-5	TRBJ1-1	-	-	CASSYRQGQTEAFF	TGTGCCAGCAGTTACCGGCAGGGGCAAACTGAAGCTTTCTTT
TRBV6-5	TRBJ2-6	-	-	CASRVQISGANVLTF	TGTGCCAGCAGAGTGCAGATCTCTGGGGCCAACGTCCTGACTTTC
TRBV7-2	TRBJ1-2	-	-	CASSFSGQVNYGYTF	TGTGCCAGCAGCTTCTCTGGACAAGTTAACTATGGCTACACCTTC
TRBV15	TRBJ2-1	-	TRBD2	CATSRSLSGGAYEQFF	TGTGCCACCAGCAGATCCCTTAGCGGGGGGGCATATGAGCAGTTCTTC
TRBV5-5	TRBJ1-1	-	TRBD1	CASSFAGQGRVNTEAFF	TGTGCCAGCAGCTTTGCGGGACAGGGGAGGGTGAACACTGAAGCTTTCTTT
TRBV29-1	TRBJ1-1	-	-	CSAGKGVNTEAFF	TGCAGCGCCGGAAAGGGAGTGAACACTGAAGCTTTCTTT
TRBV18	TRBJ1-6	-	TRBD1	CASSPTGDNSPLHF	TGTGCCAGCTCACCGACAGGGGATAATTCACCCCTCCACTTT
TRBV12-3/TRBV12-4	TRBJ1-6	-	TRBD1	CASGKGGLSPLHF	TGTGCCAGCGGGAAAGGGGGCCTCTCGCCCCTCCACTTT